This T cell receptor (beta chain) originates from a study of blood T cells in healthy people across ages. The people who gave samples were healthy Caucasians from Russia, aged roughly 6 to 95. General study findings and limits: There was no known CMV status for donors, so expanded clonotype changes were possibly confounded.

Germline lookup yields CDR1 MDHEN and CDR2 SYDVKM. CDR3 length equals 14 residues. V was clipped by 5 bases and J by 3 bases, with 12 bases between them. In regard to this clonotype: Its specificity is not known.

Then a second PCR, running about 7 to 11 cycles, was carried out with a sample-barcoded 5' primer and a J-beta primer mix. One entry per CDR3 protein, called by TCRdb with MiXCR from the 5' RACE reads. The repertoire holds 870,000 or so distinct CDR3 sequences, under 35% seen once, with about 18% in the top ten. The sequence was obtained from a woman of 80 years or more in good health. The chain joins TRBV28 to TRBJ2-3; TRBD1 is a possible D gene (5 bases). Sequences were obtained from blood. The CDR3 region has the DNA TGTGCCAGCAGTCAGGGCGCCATTACAGATACGCAGTATTTT. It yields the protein CASSQGAITDTQYF.